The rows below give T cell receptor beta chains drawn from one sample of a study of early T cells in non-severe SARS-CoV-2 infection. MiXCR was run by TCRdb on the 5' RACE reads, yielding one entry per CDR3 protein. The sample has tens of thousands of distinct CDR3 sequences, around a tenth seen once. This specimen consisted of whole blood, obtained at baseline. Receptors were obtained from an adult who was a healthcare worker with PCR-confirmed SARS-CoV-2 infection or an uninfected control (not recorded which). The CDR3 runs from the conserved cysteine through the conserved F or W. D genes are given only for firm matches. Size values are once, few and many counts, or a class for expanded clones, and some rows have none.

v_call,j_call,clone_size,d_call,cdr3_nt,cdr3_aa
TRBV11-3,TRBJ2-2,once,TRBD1,TGTGCCAGCAGCTTTGGACAGGGCTACGGGGAGCTGTTTTTT,CASSFGQGYGELFF
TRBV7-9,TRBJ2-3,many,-,TGTGCCAGCACCCTCGACAGGAGCACAGATACGCAGTATTTT,CASTLDRSTDTQYF
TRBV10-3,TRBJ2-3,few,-,TGTGCCATCGGGAAGATAGATACGCAGTATTTT,CAIGKIDTQYF
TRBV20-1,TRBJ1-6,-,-,TGCAGTGCTCAGGCAGAACCCAATTCACCCCTCCACTTT,CSAQAEPNSPLHF
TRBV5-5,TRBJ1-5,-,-,TGTGCCAGCAGCTTGTCGGGGCATCAGCCCCAGCATTTT,CASSLSGHQPQHF
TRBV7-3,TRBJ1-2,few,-,TGTGCCAGCAGCCCGCTCTCACAGGTCCCCTATGGCTACACCTTC,CASSPLSQVPYGYTF
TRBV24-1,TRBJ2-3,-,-,TGTGCCACCGCGACTAGCACAGATACGCAGTATTTT,CATATSTDTQYF
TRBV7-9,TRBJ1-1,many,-,TGTGCCAGCAGCTTAGCATCCCCCGCGGGAGCTTTCTTT,CASSLASPAGAFF
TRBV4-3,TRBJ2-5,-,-,TGCGCCAGCAGCCGAAGAAAAGGGGAGACCCAGTACTTC,CASSRRKGETQYF
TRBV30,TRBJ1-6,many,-,TGTGCCTGGAGTCTGGACAACTGGAATTCACCCCTCCACTTT,CAWSLDNWNSPLHF
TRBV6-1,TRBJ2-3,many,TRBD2,TGTGCCAGCGATGGGGGGGGCACAGATACGCAGTATTTT,CASDGGGTDTQYF
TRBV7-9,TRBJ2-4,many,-,TGTGCCAGCAGCCTCGGGACTGCCGACAAAAACATTCAGTACTTC,CASSLGTADKNIQYF
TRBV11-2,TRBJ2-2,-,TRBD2,TGTGCCAGCAGCTACGGACTAGTCGCCGGGGAGCTGTTTTTT,CASSYGLVAGELFF
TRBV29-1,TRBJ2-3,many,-,TGCAGCGTTGCGCAGGGTAGCACAGATACGCAGTATTTT,CSVAQGSTDTQYF
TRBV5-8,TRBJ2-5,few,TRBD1,TGTGCCAGCAGCAGGGGACAGGGGGCTGGGGAGACCCAGTACTTC,CASSRGQGAGETQYF
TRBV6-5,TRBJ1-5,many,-,TGTGCCAGCAGTTACATGGCTTCCAAGGCCCAGCATTTT,CASSYMASKAQHF
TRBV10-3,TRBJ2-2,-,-,TGTGCCATCAAAGGGAACGGCAATGGCGGGGAGCTGTTTTTT,CAIKGNGNGGELFF
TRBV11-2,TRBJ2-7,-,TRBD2,TGTGCCAGCACCCCTGGCGGGGGAATTTCCTACGAGCAGTACTTC,CASTPGGGISYEQYF
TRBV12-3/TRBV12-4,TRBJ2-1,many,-,TGTGCCAGCACTCCCAACCCGTCCCCGGGTCGCTCCTACAATGAGCAGTTCTTC,CASTPNPSPGRSYNEQFF
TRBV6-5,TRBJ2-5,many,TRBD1,TGTGCCAGCACCCCCTTCAGACAGGGTCTACAAGAGACCCAGTACTTC,CASTPFRQGLQETQYF
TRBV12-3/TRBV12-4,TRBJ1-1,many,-,TGTGCCAGCAGCTCTTTTGGGGGTGAAGCTTTCTTT,CASSSFGGEAFF
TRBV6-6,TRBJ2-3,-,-,TGTGCCAGCACCTCCGGCACAGATACGCAGTATTTT,CASTSGTDTQYF
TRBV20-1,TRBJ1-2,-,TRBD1,TGCAGTGCTAGACTGGGACAGGTACCTTCCGCAGGCTACACCTTC,CSARLGQVPSAGYTF
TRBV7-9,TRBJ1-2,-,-,TGTGCCAGCAGCGGACAGAGCTATGGCTACACCTTC,CASSGQSYGYTF
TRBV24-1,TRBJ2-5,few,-,TGTGCCACCAGTGAACCCTACAGTACCCAGTACTTC,CATSEPYSTQYF
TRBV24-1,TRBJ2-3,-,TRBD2,TGTGCCACCAGTGACCCCACTAGCGGGGGGCCCAGAGATACGCAGTATTTT,CATSDPTSGGPRDTQYF
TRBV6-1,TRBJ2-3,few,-,TGTGCCAGCAGTGAGACGGGCAGGTCGAATACGCAGTATTTT,CASSETGRSNTQYF
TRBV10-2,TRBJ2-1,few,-,TGCGCCAGCAGTGAGTTGCAGGGATGGACCTACAATGAGCAGTTCTTC,CASSELQGWTYNEQFF
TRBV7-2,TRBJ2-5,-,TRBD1,TGTGCCAGCAGCCAGGGACAGGGGGCATCGGAGACCCAGTACTTC,CASSQGQGASETQYF
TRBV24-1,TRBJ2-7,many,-,TGTGCCACCGAGGAGGAGCAGTACTTC,CATEEEQYF
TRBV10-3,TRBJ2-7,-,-,TGTGCCATCACCGATGACAGGTCCTCCTACGAGCAGTACTTC,CAITDDRSSYEQYF
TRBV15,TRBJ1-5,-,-,TGTGCCACCAGCAGAGTGGCGGGGGGTGGCAATCAGCCCCAGCATTTT,CATSRVAGGGNQPQHF
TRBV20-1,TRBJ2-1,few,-,TGCAGTGCTTTCGCCGGGACTCAATACAATGAGCAGTTCTTC,CSAFAGTQYNEQFF
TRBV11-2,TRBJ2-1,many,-,TGTGCCAGCAGCGTCCAACCGGGACTCACCTACAATGAGCAGTTCTTC,CASSVQPGLTYNEQFF
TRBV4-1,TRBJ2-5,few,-,TGCGCCAGCAGCCAAGAGAACGCAGCCCAAGAGACCCAGTACTTC,CASSQENAAQETQYF
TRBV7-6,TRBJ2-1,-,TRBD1,TGTGCCAGCAGCCCCCGGGACAGGGAACCGATTGAGCAGTTCTTC,CASSPRDREPIEQFF
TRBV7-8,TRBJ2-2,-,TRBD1,TGTGCCAGCAGCCAAGGACAGGGGAGAACCGGGGAGCTGTTTTTT,CASSQGQGRTGELFF
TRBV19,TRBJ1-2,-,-,TGTGCCACACAGGGAGTATATGGCTACACCTTC,CATQGVYGYTF